This TCR beta chain was identified in a study of Graves' ophthalmopathy and Graves' hyperthyroidism. The CDR3 is 16 residues long. Germline-derived CDR1 and CDR2 are MDHEN and SYDVKM. Trimming took 5 bases from V and 0 from J, leaving 16 bases between them. This clonotype was picked up many times. RNA transcripts were the template, and TCR beta CDR3 regions were amplified from them. Second-round multiplex PCR came after a first-round RT-PCR that employed HTBI primers. TCRdb analysed the multiplex PCR reads with MiXCR anew, one entry per CDR3 protein. The table lists around 22,000 distinct CDR3 sequences, 48% of them singletons. Ophthalmopathy absent within 18 months of follow-up marked hyperthyroidism as stable.

Sequencing was done on a sample of peripheral blood. The chain recombines TRBV28 with TRBJ1-1, with D possibly TRBD1 on 5 matching bases. The sequence came from an adult woman with stable Graves' hyperthyroidism. For the CDR3, the DNA is TGTGCCAGCAGTCCCTCCTTGACAGATATGAACACTGAAGCTTTCTTT. It specifies CASSPSLTDMNTEAFF.